These T cell receptor beta chains were read from a single sample in a study of control samples from healthy donors and cancer patients. Profiling relied on immunoSEQ multiplex PCR, and the TCRdb table lists in-frame clones only, not all of them. The table has roughly 130,000 clones, about nine tenths seen once. Source material: blood. Every receptor here comes from a man between 18 and 35 years old in good health. CDR3s include the opening cysteine and the closing phenylalanine or tryptophan. The D gene is left open where the match is weak. The listing skips clone size in some rows; elsewhere it reads once, few, many or a size class.

TRBJ2-1 . TRBV6-5 . TGTGCCAGCAGTTATAATCGGGGTGTCCATGAGCAGTTCTTC CASSYNRGVHEQFF
TRBJ1-1 . TRBV30 . TGTGCCTGGAGTCAGTACACTGAAGCTTTCTTT CAWSQYTEAFF
TRBJ2-3 . TRBV25-1 once TGTGCCAGCAGTGAATCAAGCGGGCCGGAGGGAACAGATACGCAGTATTTT CASSESSGPEGTDTQYF
TRBJ2-7 TRBD1 TRBV9 . TGTGCCAGCAGCGTAGCCTCCACAGGGGGACCCTACGAGCAGTACTTC CASSVASTGGPYEQYF
TRBJ1-1 . TRBV29-1 . TGCAGCGTTGAAGGGGTCGAGAACACTGAAGCTTTCTTT CSVEGVENTEAFF
TRBJ2-5 . TRBV28 . TGTGCCAGCAGTTTGGGGGACTTGACCCAGTACTTC CASSLGDLTQYF
TRBJ2-1 TRBD2 TRBV2 . TGTGCCAGCAGTTCGACTAGCGGGGGGGCCGGGAATGAGCAGTTCTTC CASSSTSGGAGNEQFF
TRBJ2-5 . TRBV24-1 . TGTGCCACCAGTGATTTTCAGGGCCGAGAGGAGACCCAGTACTTC CATSDFQGREETQYF
TRBJ1-2 . TRBV19 . TGTGCCAGTAGTTGGGGGCAGGGAGACTATGGCTACACCTTC CASSWGQGDYGYTF
TRBJ1-1 TRBD1 TRBV7-9 once TGTGCCAGCAGCACCGACAGGGTAGGGAACACTGAAGCTTTCTTT CASSTDRVGNTEAFF
TRBJ2-5 TRBD1 TRBV24-1 . TGTGCCACCAGTGCATTGACAGGGGAAGAGACCCAGTACTTC CATSALTGEETQYF
TRBJ2-3 . TRBV4-1 . TGCGCCAGCAGCCAAGGGGCAGCGCAGTATTTT CASSQGAAQYF
TRBJ2-7 . TRBV27 . TGTGCCAGCAGTCCAGGACTGTATTCCGAGCAGTACTTC CASSPGLYSEQYF
TRBJ1-1 . TRBV11-2 . TGTGCCAGCAGCTTACGTGGACACCTCATGAACACTGAAGCTTTCTTT CASSLRGHLMNTEAFF
TRBJ1-1 . TRBV12-3/TRBV12-4 . TGTGCCAGCAGGATACAGCCTACTGAAGCTTTCTTT CASRIQPTEAFF
TRBJ1-5 . TRBV28 . TGTGCCAGCAGTTTATCTAGGGAGATGTTAAGCAATCAGCCCCAGCATTTT CASSLSREMLSNQPQHF
TRBJ2-5 . TRBV7-3 . TGTGCCAGCAGCTTGGCCCCCGGGGGACAAGAGACCCAGTACTTC CASSLAPGGQETQYF
TRBJ2-2 . TRBV18 . TGTGCCAGCCGGGACCCCACGAACACCGGGGAGCTGTTTTTT CASRDPTNTGELFF
TRBJ1-1 . TRBV2 . TGTGCCAGCAGCCAGGAGGGGACGAACACTGAAGCTTTCTTT CASSQEGTNTEAFF
TRBJ2-3 TRBD1 TRBV3-1/TRBV3-2 . TGTGCCAGCAGCAACCGGGACAGGGGGACAGATACGCAGTATTTT CASSNRDRGTDTQYF
TRBJ1-5 . TRBV3-1/TRBV3-2 . TGTGCCAGCAGCTTATATAATAGCAATCAGCCCCAGCATTTT CASSLYNSNQPQHF
TRBJ1-1 TRBD1 TRBV12-3/TRBV12-4 . TGTGCCAGCAGGACAGGGGGCACTGAAGCTTTCTTT CASRTGGTEAFF
TRBJ2-7 . TRBV6-6 . TGTGCCAGCAGTTACTCGAGGCCGGACACCTACGAGCAGTACTTC CASSYSRPDTYEQYF
TRBJ1-1 TRBD1 TRBV11-3 . TGTGCCAGCAGCTTAAGGGACAGGAACACTGAAGCTTTCTTT CASSLRDRNTEAFF
TRBJ2-1 . TRBV4-3 . TGCGCCAGCAGCCTAACTTCAGGCGGCTCCTACAATGAGCAGTTCTTC CASSLTSGGSYNEQFF
TRBJ2-2 . TRBV2 . TGTGCCAGCAGTGACTGGGGACCGAACACCGGGGAGCTGTTTTTT CASSDWGPNTGELFF
TRBJ1-2 . TRBV11-2 . TGTGCCAGCAGCCCGGACGGAACCGTCTATGGCTACACCTTC CASSPDGTVYGYTF
TRBJ1-2 TRBD1 TRBV2 . TGTGCCAGCAGTGAGTGGGACAGGGCTTGGGGCTACACCTTC CASSEWDRAWGYTF
TRBJ2-5 . TRBV18 . TGTGCCAGCTCACGCCCGGTGGACCAAGAGACCCAGTACTTC CASSRPVDQETQYF
TRBJ2-2 . TRBV7-3 . TGTGCCAGCAGCTTATCTCGGCAGAGCCCCGGGGAGCTGTTTTTT CASSLSRQSPGELFF
TRBJ1-3 . TRBV2 . TGTGCCAGCAGTGAAACTCGCGTCTCTGGAAACACCATATATTTT CASSETRVSGNTIYF
TRBJ2-2 . TRBV7-3 . TGTGCCAGCAGCCCCCCGACAGATAACACCGGGGAGCTGTTTTTT CASSPPTDNTGELFF
TRBJ1-2 . TRBV4-1 . TGCGCCAGCAGCCAAGACGTGGGCGCTGACTATGGCTACACCTTC CASSQDVGADYGYTF
TRBJ2-3 . TRBV27 . TGTGCCAGCAGTTTAGACGGGGTGAGCACAGATACGCAGTATTTT CASSLDGVSTDTQYF
TRBJ1-1 . TRBV25-1 few TGTGCCAGCAGTCCAGACACTGAAGCTTTCTTT CASSPDTEAFF
TRBJ1-1 . TRBV3-1/TRBV3-2 . TGTGCCAGCAGCCCCCGTGGCGTCACTGAAGCTTTCTTT CASSPRGVTEAFF
TRBJ2-3 . TRBV11-2 . TGTGCCAGCAGCTTAAATGCTGGTAGCACAGATACGCAGTATTTT CASSLNAGSTDTQYF
TRBJ1-4 . TRBV5-4 once TGTGCCAGCAGCCCAGGGACGGTGGGGTATAATGAAAAACTGTTTTTT CASSPGTVGYNEKLFF
TRBJ2-1 . TRBV9 . TGTGCCAGCAGCTCCTTAGGGTTAGGGGTTACCAATGAGCAGTTCTTC CASSSLGLGVTNEQFF
TRBJ2-7 TRBD1 TRBV2 . TGTGCCAGCAGTGGACAGGGGACCTACGAGCAGTACTTC CASSGQGTYEQYF
TRBJ2-1 . TRBV19 . TGTGCCAGTAGTATCGGAGGGGCAGGCGTGGGTGAGCAGTTCTTC CASSIGGAGVGEQFF
TRBJ2-2 . TRBV10-1 once TGCGCCAGCAGTGCGGGACACGGCACCGGGGAGCTGTTTTTT CASSAGHGTGELFF
TRBJ1-2 TRBD1 TRBV6-5 . TGTGCCAGCAGCGACACGGTTGTCGGGACAGAAGTCTACACCTTC CASSDTVVGTEVYTF
TRBJ1-2 . TRBV19 . TGTGCCAGTAGTGTCGGGGGCTCCGGCTATGGCTACACCTTC CASSVGGSGYGYTF
TRBJ2-5 . TRBV14 . TGTGCCAGCAGCCGGGGTCCCGGGGAGGAGTACTTC CASSRGPGEEYF